The rows below give T cell receptor beta chains drawn from one sample of a study of blood T cell repertoires in COVID-19. Sequencing used immunoSEQ multiplex PCR; TCRdb keeps in-frame clones, though not all of them. Among approximately 240,000 clones listed, approximately 80% were seen once. Sequencing was done on a sample of peripheral blood. The receptors come from a woman between 35 and 50 years old with active or convalescent COVID-19. Both conserved end residues are part of each CDR3. A D gene is named only where the DNA matches it firmly. Only some rows state a clone size, as once, few, many or a class for expanded clones.

CDR3 protein	CDR3 DNA	V gene	J gene	clone size	D gene
CASSRVLDRRSGNTIYF	TGTGCCAGCTCACGAGTTTTGGACAGGAGGTCTGGAAACACCATATATTTT	TRBV18	TRBJ1-3	NA	TRBD1
CASSPPQGYFTNTEAFF	TGTGCCAGCTCGCCACCACAGGGCTACTTTACCAACACTGAAGCTTTCTTT	TRBV18	TRBJ1-1	NA	NA
CASSVGRDSSYEQYF	TGTGCCAGCAGCGTAGGCAGGGACTCCTCCTACGAGCAGTACTTC	TRBV9	TRBJ2-7	NA	NA
CASSPDRRPDNEQFF	TGCGCCAGCAGTCCGGACAGGAGACCCGACAATGAGCAGTTCTTC	TRBV5-1	TRBJ2-1	NA	TRBD1
CAWSAVGANTEAFF	TGTGCCTGGAGTGCGGTCGGAGCGAACACTGAAGCTTTCTTT	TRBV30	TRBJ1-1	few	NA
CASDSRDRGVQPQHF	TGTGCCAGTGATTCTCGGGACAGGGGGGTTCAGCCCCAGCATTTT	TRBV6-5	TRBJ1-5	NA	TRBD1
CASSISGGQETQYF	TGTGCCAGTAGTATATCAGGGGGACAAGAGACCCAGTACTTC	TRBV19	TRBJ2-5	NA	TRBD1
CASSLVQGAGEQYF	TGTGCCAGCAGCTTGGTCCAGGGGGCTGGGGAGCAGTACTTC	TRBV5-4	TRBJ2-7	NA	TRBD1
CASTRQGRAPGELFF	TGTGCCAGCACCCGTCAGGGGAGGGCTCCCGGGGAGCTGTTTTTT	TRBV9	TRBJ2-2	many	NA
CAWSVGPPGRISYGYTF	TGTGCCTGGAGTGTAGGTCCTCCGGGGAGGATTAGCTATGGCTACACCTTC	TRBV30	TRBJ1-2	NA	NA
CSAEGDTYSGNTIYF	TGCAGCGCCGAGGGGGACACTTACTCTGGAAACACCATATATTTT	TRBV29-1	TRBJ1-3	NA	NA
CASSFGGIYSNQPQHF	TGTGCCAGCAGTTTCGGGGGTATCTATAGCAATCAGCCCCAGCATTTT	TRBV28	TRBJ1-5	NA	NA
CASSQDTGASGNTIYF	TGCGCCAGCAGCCAAGATACAGGGGCTTCTGGAAACACCATATATTTT	TRBV4-1	TRBJ1-3	NA	TRBD1